Given below is one T cell receptor beta chain in context. V gave up 5 bases and J gave up 0 bases, with 16 bases separating them. CDR1 and CDR2 (germline): SGHTA, FQGNSA. The CDR3 is 16 residues long. These data belong to a study of human T cells and chemical hapten exposure. Time point here: pre-sensitization, week 0. Treatment indicated: therapeutic diphenylcyclopropenone sensitization with weekly scalp DPC. Each patch test followed a blood draw. Via MiXCR, TCRdb re-called the RACE reads, giving one row per CDR3 protein. The sample lists roughly 100,000 distinct CDR3 sequences; roughly 12% were seen once.

Material: whole blood, obtained in connection with sensitization to the hapten diphenylcyclopropenone (DPC). The chain uses TRBV7-2 and TRBJ1-1; D unresolved. This clonotype was sampled from a woman in her 50s with alopecia areata. Some clones in this sample may be carry-over from other donors' samples. CDR3 DNA: TGTGCCAGCAGCAATACGGGGAACTATATGAACACTGAAGCTTTCTTT. Translating gives CASSNTGNYMNTEAFF.